The table lists the clone carrying this TCR beta chain with a few counts. Antigen specificity is unknown. This specimen comes from a study of T cell repertoires in cytomegalovirus infection. CDR3 size: 14 residues. Germline trimming cut 3 bases from V and 8 bases from J; bases unmatched to any gene: 5. CDR1 and CDR2 from the germline V gene are LNHDA and SQIVND (reference sequence). TCRdb called the reads again in MiXCR, with one record for every CDR3 protein. Among hundreds of thousands of distinct CDR3 sequences, roughly 29% were seen once, and the ten largest hold 20%. The clonotype originates from a human donor in good health (CMV status not recorded). Some clones in this sample may be carry-over from other donors' samples. J is TRBJ2-1 and V is TRBV19, with TRBD2 identical over 9 bases. The specimen comprised cultured PBMCs, sampled from culture after CMV antigen stimulation. As DNA, the CDR3 is TGTGCCAGTAGTATGGGGCGGGGGGGGGATGAGCAGTTCTTC. Protein product: CASSMGRGGDEQFF.